This T cell receptor (beta chain) emerged from a study of blood T cell repertoires in COVID-19. Study-level background: Material from acute and convalescent COVID-19 was sourced from the United States, Italy and Spain.

Germline CDR1 reads SGHNT; CDR2 reads YYREEE (reference sequence). This CDR3 spans 16 amino acids. V lost 5 bases, J lost 1 base, and 11 bases stayed unmatched. Original analysis: Amplified reference gene primers provided the basis for estimating nucleated cell counts. Libraries were prepared by immunoSEQ multiplex PCR; TCRdb keeps only in-frame clonotypes and omits some of them. The D gene and trimming were derived from the DNA, and the V and J assignments and clone size from that table. Here the sample spans 95,000 to 150,000 clones, 70% to 85% being singletons. This chain uses TRBV5-4 with TRBJ2-5, with 7 bases matching TRBD1. Source material: peripheral blood. This TCR was sampled from a human donor with acute or convalescent COVID-19. The donor label of this sample is uncertain. CDR3 amino acids: CASSNPGQRPQETQYF. CDR3 nucleotides: TGTGCCAGCAGTAACCCGGGACAGCGACCCCAAGAGACCCAGTACTTC. Together with reference TRBV5-4 and TRBJ2-5, the CDR3 gives the full variable domain: ETGVTQSPTHLIKTRGQQVTLRCSSQSGHNTVSWYQQALGQGPQFIFQYYREEENGRGNFPPRFSGLQFPNYSSELNVNALELDDSALYLCASSNPGQRPQETQYFGPGTRLLVL.